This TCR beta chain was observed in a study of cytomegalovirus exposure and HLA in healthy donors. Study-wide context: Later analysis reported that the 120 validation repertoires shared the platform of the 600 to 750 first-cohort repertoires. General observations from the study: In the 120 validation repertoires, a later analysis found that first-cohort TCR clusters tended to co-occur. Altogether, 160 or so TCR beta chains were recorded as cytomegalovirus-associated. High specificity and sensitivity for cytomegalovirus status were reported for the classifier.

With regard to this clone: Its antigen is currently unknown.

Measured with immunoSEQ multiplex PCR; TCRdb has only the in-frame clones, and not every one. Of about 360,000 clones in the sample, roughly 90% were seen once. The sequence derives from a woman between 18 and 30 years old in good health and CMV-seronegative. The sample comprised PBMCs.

In DNA, the CDR3 is TGCGCCAGCAGCTTGCCGGGGGGCTACGAGCAGTACTTC. Translation: CASSLPGGYEQYF. This chain uses TRBV5-1 with TRBJ2-7, with 7 bases lining up with TRBD2. J was trimmed by 3 bases and V by 1 base; bases with no gene match: 1. Germline CDR1 SGHRS, CDR2 YFSETQ. The CDR3 runs 13 residues.